Listed here are 19 T cell receptor beta chains from one sample, sequenced in a study of T-cell reconstitution after alpha-beta-depleted transplantation in children. Preparation of the TCRbeta library used unique molecular identifiers. TCRdb redid the calling of the PCR reads with MiXCR, one entry per CDR3 protein. The data hold around 800,000 distinct CDR3 sequences, with roughly 15% observed a single time. Sequenced here: PBMCs, mostly from graft donor cells, sampled 360 days after TCRalphabeta/CD19-depleted stem cell transplant. These receptors came from a male patient aged 5 to 17 who had a stem cell transplant for acute lymphoblastic leukemia, so the T cells may come from the graft donor.

This clonotype was observed a few times. The chain employs TRBV20-1 and TRBJ1-5; D remains unclear. Germline CDR1 reads DFQATT; CDR2 reads SNEGSKA (reference sequence). This CDR3 is built from 13 residues. Trimming stripped 4 bases from V and 4 bases from J, with 11 bases between. For the CDR3, the DNA is TGCAGTGCTAAACGGGGAGGAAATCAGCCCCAGCATTTT. It codes for CSAKRGGNQPQHF.

CDR3 protein: CASSQERREWSDEQYF. CDR3 sequence (DNA): TGTGCCAGCAGCCAAGAGAGACGGGAGTGGTCGGACGAGCAGTACTTC. J is TRBJ2-7 and V is TRBV4-2; TRBD2 might be the D (6 bases). Germline loops: CDR1 LGHNA, CDR2 YNFKEQ. The CDR3 has 16 residues. Trimming cost V 0 bases and J 5 bases, with 17 bases left between them.

This clonotype showed up just a few times. The genes are TRBV20-1 and TRBJ2-3; TRBD2 agrees at 11 bases. Germline-derived CDR1 and CDR2 are DFQATT and SNEGSKA (reference sequence). CDR3 length: 12 residues. V lost 7 bases, J lost 6 bases, and 3 bases stayed unmatched. The CDR3 nucleotides read TGCAGTGGACTAGCGGGAAGGGATACGCAGTATTTT. It translates to CSGLAGRDTQYF.

This clonotype has only a few counts. The chain combines TRBV11-2 with TRBJ1-1, with 12 positions matching TRBD1. The CDR3 extends over 16 amino acids. V trimming: 3 bases; J trimming: 3 bases; junction bases outside the gene matches: 5. CDR1 SGHAT and CDR2 FQNNGV come from the germline V gene. The CDR3 bases are TGTGCCAGCAGCTTCCGGGACAGGGGGCCGGACACTGAAGCTTTCTTT. It specifies CASSFRDRGPDTEAFF.

This clonotype has a handful of counts. The CDR3 here is CATSRVAEKLFF. CDR3 sequence (DNA): TGTGCCACCAGCAGAGTGGCCGAAAAACTGTTTTTT. The chain combines TRBV15 with TRBJ1-4; D call uncertain. CDR3 size: 12 residues. Germline lookup yields CDR1 LNHNV and CDR2 YYDKDF (reference sequence). V was cut by 1 base and J by 8 bases, with 5 bases left in between.

This clonotype turned up a few times. V usage is TRBV11-2 and J usage is TRBJ2-5; 10 bases map to TRBD2. The CDR3 has 18 amino acids. Losses at the gene ends were 5 bases for V and 5 bases for J; bases not matched to a gene: 17. Looked up from germline, CDR1 is SGHAT and CDR2 is FQNNGV. CDR3 in DNA: TGTGCCAGCAGCCCCCGACCTAGCGGGAGTCTGGTTAGGGAGACCCAGTACTTC. Translated: CASSPRPSGSLVRETQYF. Complete variable domain (other parts from reference TRBV11-2 and TRBJ2-5): EAGVAQSPRYKIIEKRQSVAFWCNPISGHATLYWYQQILGQGPKLLIQFQNNGVVDDSQLPKDRFSAERLKGVDSTLKIQPAKLEDSAVYLCASSPRPSGSLVRETQYFGPGTRLLVL.

CDR3 sequence reads: CSVPRDRAQIGAFF. For the CDR3, the DNA is TGCAGCGTTCCCCGGGACAGGGCTCAAATTGGAGCTTTCTTT. The chain recombines TRBV29-1 with TRBJ1-1; 9 bases align to TRBD1. Germline CDR1 and CDR2: SQVTM and ANQGSEA. The CDR3 runs to 14 residues. V trimming: 5 bases; J trimming: 10 bases; junction bases outside the gene matches: 14.

This clonotype has more than one count but fewer than ten. The chain has TRBV19 and TRBJ2-1; 7 bases align to TRBD2. The CDR3 contains 16 residues. The junction had 19 bases not matched to a gene; V was cut back by 5 bases and J by 12 bases. Germline lookup yields CDR1 LNHDA and CDR2 SQIVND (reference sequence). This CDR3 is CASSYRSGEGSVRQFF. CDR3 in DNA: TGTGCCAGTAGTTATCGTTCGGGGGAGGGTTCAGTTCGGCAGTTCTTC.

The sample holds many counts of this clonotype. The genes are TRBV11-1 and TRBJ2-5, with no clear D. CDR1 is SGHAT and CDR2 is FQDESV in the germline V gene (reference sequence). CDR3 size: 13 residues. V was shortened by 0 bases and J by 4 bases, with 6 bases between the two germline ends. The CDR3 DNA reads TGTGCCAGCAGCTTAGCGCTGGGAGAGACCCAGTACTTC. Its translation: CASSLALGETQYF.

This clonotype was counted between two and nine times. V is TRBV29-1 and J is TRBJ2-7; 7 bases map to TRBD2. Germline CDR1 is SQVTM and CDR2 is ANQGSEA. The CDR3 covers 19 residues. V trimming: 0 bases; J trimming: 2 bases; junction bases outside the gene matches: 19. The CDR3 DNA sequence: TGCAGCGTTGAAGATCCTTCTGGTATCGCGGCGGGAGTCCCCTACGAGCAGTACTTC. Translated: CSVEDPSGIAAGVPYEQYF.

The rearrangement joins TRBV7-9 to TRBJ2-3; 9 bases align to TRBD2. V lost 2 bases and J lost 2; bases outside the gene matches: 8. CDR3 length equals 17 residues. Germline-derived CDR1 and CDR2 are SEHNR and FQNEAQ (reference sequence). The chain's CDR3 is CASSLLSGSEVTDTQYF. The CDR3 DNA is TGTGCCAGCAGCTTACTTAGCGGGAGCGAGGTCACAGATACGCAGTATTTT.

V is TRBV29-1 and J is TRBJ2-7; 16 bases agree with TRBD2. Trimming cost V 4 bases and J 2 bases; bases outside gene matches: 5. Germline V CDR1 and CDR2: SQVTM, ANQGSEA. CDR3 length equals 16 residues. The CDR3 nucleotides are TGCAGCGTTGCCGGGACTAGCGGGAGGGCCCCCTACGAGCAGTACTTC. Residues: CSVAGTSGRAPYEQYF.

This clonotype was counted a few times. The rearrangement uses TRBV5-6 and TRBJ2-1; 7 positions match TRBD2. This CDR3 has 15 residues. V gave up 1 base and J gave up 7 bases; unmatched junction bases: 8. Germline CDR1 SGHDT, CDR2 YYEEEE. DNA for the CDR3: TGTGCCAGCAGCTTGAGGGGTAGCGGGCTTAATGAGCAGTTCTTC. Its translation: CASSLRGSGLNEQFF.

The chain uses TRBV7-9 and TRBJ2-7, with 9 bases aligning to TRBD2. V lost 0 bases to trimming and J lost 4 bases; unmatched junction nucleotides: 4. This CDR3 has 15 amino acids. Per the germline V gene, CDR1 is SEHNR and CDR2 is FQNEAQ (reference sequence). The CDR3 DNA reads TGTGCCAGCAGCTTAGCTAGCGGGAGTTGGTACGAGCAGTACTTC. This sequence encodes CASSLASGSWYEQYF.

There are a few counts of this clonotype. The rearrangement links TRBV7-8 to TRBJ1-2, with TRBD1 matching 7 bases. V dropped 2 bases and J dropped 4; count of bases not matched to a gene: 10. The CDR3 is 16 residues long. Germline V CDR1 and CDR2: SGHVS, FQNEAQ. The CDR3 is CASSLRDSVSSYGYTF. CDR3 nucleotide sequence: TGTGCCAGCAGCTTAAGGGACAGCGTTTCCTCCTATGGCTACACCTTC.

This clonotype came up a few times. The rearrangement links TRBV28 to TRBJ2-7; D not resolved. With 3 bases removed from V and 2 bases from J, the gap between germline ends came to 14 bases. CDR3 size: 15 residues. CDR1 MDHEN and CDR2 SYDVKM come from the germline V gene. The CDR3 bases are TGTGCCAGCAGTTTTAGAAGCGTGGCTACCTACGAGCAGTACTTC. Translating it yields CASSFRSVATYEQYF.

The table lists this clonotype with a few counts. The rearrangement uses TRBV6-5 and TRBJ1-1; 8 bases agree with TRBD1. Trimming removed 6 bases from V and 3 bases from J; junction bases left unmatched: 9. The CDR3 is 15 amino acids. Germline CDR1 and CDR2: MNHEY and SVGAGI. The CDR3 is CASSLATGGHTEAFF. For the CDR3, the DNA is TGTGCCAGCAGCCTAGCCACAGGGGGTCACACTGAAGCTTTCTTT.

This chain connects TRBV7-3 to TRBJ2-2, with D possibly matching TRBD2 (5 bases). Trimming left V 3 bases short and J 1 base short, with 9 bases between. This CDR3 region has 15 residues. Germline V gives CDR1 SGHTA, CDR2 FQGTGA. The CDR3 DNA is TGTGCCAGCAGCTTCGCTAGCCGGAACACCGGGGAGCTGTTTTTT. It translates to CASSFASRNTGELFF.

This clonotype has at least ten counts. The rearrangement joins TRBV12-3 or TRBV12-4 to TRBJ2-7; D possibly corresponds to TRBD1 (6 bases). The V and J ends lost 5 bases and 5 bases respectively, with 10 bases between them. This CDR3 is built from 12 residues. CDR3 DNA: TGTGCCAGCAGTGGAGCAGGGGACGAGCAGTACTTC. Translating gives CASSGAGDEQYF.